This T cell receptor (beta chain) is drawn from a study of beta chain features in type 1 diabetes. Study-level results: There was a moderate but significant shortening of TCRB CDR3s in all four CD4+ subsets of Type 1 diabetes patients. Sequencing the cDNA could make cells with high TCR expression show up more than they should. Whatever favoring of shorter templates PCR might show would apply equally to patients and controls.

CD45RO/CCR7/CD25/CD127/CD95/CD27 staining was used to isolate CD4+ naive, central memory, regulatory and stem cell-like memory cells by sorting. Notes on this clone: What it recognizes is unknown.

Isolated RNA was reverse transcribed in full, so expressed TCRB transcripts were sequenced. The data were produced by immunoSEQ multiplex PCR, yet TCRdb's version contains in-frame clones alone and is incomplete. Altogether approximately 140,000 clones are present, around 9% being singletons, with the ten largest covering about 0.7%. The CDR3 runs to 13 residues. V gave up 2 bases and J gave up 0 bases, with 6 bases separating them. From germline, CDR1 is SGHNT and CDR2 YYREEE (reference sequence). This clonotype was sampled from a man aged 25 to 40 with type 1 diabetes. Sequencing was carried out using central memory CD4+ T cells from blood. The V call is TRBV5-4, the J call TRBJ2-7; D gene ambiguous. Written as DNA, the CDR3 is TGTGCCAGCAGCTTTTCCAGCTCCTACGAGCAGTACTTC. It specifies CASSFSSSYEQYF.